This passage covers 7 T cell receptor beta chains from one sample sequenced in a study of spatial heterogeneity in lung cancer. MiXCR, run by TCRdb on the 5' RACE reads, gives a single entry per CDR3 protein. This sample has about 13,000 distinct CDR3 sequences; about 5.1% occur once, and the top ten carry 35% to 40%. Time point meaning: sample taken at primary tumor resection. Frozen PBMC, nontumor lung or tumor provided whole RNA, which was sequenced unsorted. The sequencing used lung tumor tissue, collected at surgery. These receptors were collected from a human donor with early-stage non-small cell lung cancer.

This clonotype was observed at least ten times. This beta chain is off target for a library built for alpha chains, so its abundance means little. The V and J genes are TRBV5-1 and TRBJ2-3, with D unresolved. The CDR3 sequence is 14 residues long. The germline V gene encodes CDR1 SGHRS and CDR2 YFSETQ. V lost 1 base, J lost 0 bases, and 6 bases lay in between. The CDR3 nucleotides read TGCGCCAGCAGCTTGCCCTCTAGCACAGATACGCAGTATTTT. Protein sequence: CASSLPSSTDTQYF.

There are many counts of this clonotype. Because this beta chain is a stray read in a library intended to capture alpha chains, its abundance should not be given much weight. The chain has TRBV20-1 and TRBJ1-1; D is uncertain. The CDR3 covers 16 residues. CDR1 is DFQATT and CDR2 is SNEGSKA in the germline V gene (reference sequence). Trimming took off 0 bases at V and 6 bases at J, with 20 bases between the two ends. The CDR3 region has the DNA TGCAGTGCTAGAGAGACTGGCAGCCCGGGGATCTCTGAAGCTTTCTTT. Translation gives CSARETGSPGISEAFF.

This clonotype was picked up many times. A library prepared for alpha chains yielded this beta chain as an off-target read; its size is of little meaning. This chain uses TRBV7-9 with TRBJ1-1; no definite D call. CDR1 and CDR2 (germline): SEHNR, FQNEAQ (reference sequence). This CDR3 has 13 amino acids. V lost 1 base, J lost 0 bases, and 3 bases lay in between. The CDR3 DNA reads TGTGCCAGCAGCTTAGTCGTGAACACTGAAGCTTTCTTT. Translation: CASSLVVNTEAFF.

This clonotype was seen repeatedly, ten times or more. Within a library made for alpha chains, this beta chain is off target, and its count is uninformative. The J gene is TRBJ1-5, the V gene TRBV12-3 or TRBV12-4; D gene unclear. V was clipped by 3 bases and J by 2 bases, with 8 bases between them. The CDR3 spans 14 residues. The CDR3 nucleotides are TGTGCCAGCAGTTTTAGTGTCGGCAATCAGCCCCAGCATTTT. Protein sequence: CASSFSVGNQPQHF.

This clonotype was counted many times. In a library made to pick up alpha chains, this beta chain is a stray read with a size that means little. This chain connects TRBV27 to TRBJ2-1; D may be TRBD2 (5 bases). Germline CDR1 and CDR2: MNHEY and SMNVEV (reference sequence). V shed 1 base and J shed 3 bases, with 13 bases lying between them. This CDR3 is 16 amino acids long. The CDR3 region is CASSLFVGNDYNEQFF. In DNA, the CDR3 is TGTGCCAGCAGTTTATTCGTCGGGAACGACTACAATGAGCAGTTCTTC.

In this sample, this clonotype turned up many times. Because this beta chain is a stray read in a library intended to capture alpha chains, its abundance should not be given much weight. This rearrangement joins TRBV4-3 to TRBJ1-1; D perhaps matches TRBD1 (6 bases). The V end lost 0 bases, the J end lost 5 bases, and 19 bases lay between the germline ends. This CDR3 region has 17 residues. The germline V gene has CDR1 LGHNA and CDR2 YSLEER. This chain's CDR3 is CASSQELVRGRGTEAFF. As DNA, the CDR3 is TGCGCCAGCAGCCAAGAGTTAGTGCGGGGGCGCGGAACTGAAGCTTTCTTT.

Ten or more counts support this clonotype. This beta chain is off target for a library built for alpha chains, so its abundance means little. The rearrangement uses TRBV7-9 and TRBJ2-7; D may correspond to TRBD1 or TRBD2 (5 bases each). From germline, CDR1 is SEHNR and CDR2 FQNEAQ (reference sequence). This CDR3 region has 14 residues. Between the trimmed V and J ends, which lost 3 bases and 5 bases, there was a span of 14 bases. The CDR3 protein is CASSFRQGEDEQYF. DNA of the CDR3: TGTGCCAGCAGCTTTCGGCAGGGAGAGGACGAGCAGTACTTC.